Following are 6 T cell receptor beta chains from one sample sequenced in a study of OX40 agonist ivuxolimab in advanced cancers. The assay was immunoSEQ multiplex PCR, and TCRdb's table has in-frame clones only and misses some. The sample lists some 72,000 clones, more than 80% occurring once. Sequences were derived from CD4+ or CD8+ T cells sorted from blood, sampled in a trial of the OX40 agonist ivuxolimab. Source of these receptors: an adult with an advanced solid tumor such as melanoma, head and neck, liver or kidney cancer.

The CDR3 bases are TGTGCCAGCAGCTCAAGGACCGGGACCTTTTCCGAGCAGTACTTC. This sequence encodes CASSSRTGTFSEQYF. This rearrangement joins TRBV9 to TRBJ2-7; tentatively, D is TRBD1 or TRBD2 (5 bases each). The CDR3 contains 15 residues. The germline V and J ends were trimmed by 4 bases and 6 bases, with 20 bases remaining between them. Germline-derived CDR1 and CDR2 are SGDLS and YYNGEE. The variable domain in full, with the rest retrieved from reference TRBV9 and TRBJ2-7, is DSGVTQTPKHLITATGQRVTLRCSPRSGDLSVYWYQQSLDQGLQFLIQYYNGEERAKGNILERFSAQQFPDLHSELNLSSLELGDSALYFCASSSRTGTFSEQYFGPGTRLTVT.

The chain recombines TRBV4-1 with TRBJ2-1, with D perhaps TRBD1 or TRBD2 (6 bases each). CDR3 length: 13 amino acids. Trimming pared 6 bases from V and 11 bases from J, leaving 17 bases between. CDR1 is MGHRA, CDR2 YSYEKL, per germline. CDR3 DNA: TGCGCCAGCAGGCGCTCCGTGGGGGGCCAGCAGTTCTTC. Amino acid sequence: CASRRSVGGQQFF.

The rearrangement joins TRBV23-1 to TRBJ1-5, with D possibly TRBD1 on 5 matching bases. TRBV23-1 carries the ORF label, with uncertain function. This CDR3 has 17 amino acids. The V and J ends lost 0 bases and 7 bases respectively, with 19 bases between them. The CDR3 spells CASSQSYPGRVTQPQHF. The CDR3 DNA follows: TGCGCCAGCAGTCAATCGTACCCGGGACGGGTCACCCAGCCCCAGCATTTT.

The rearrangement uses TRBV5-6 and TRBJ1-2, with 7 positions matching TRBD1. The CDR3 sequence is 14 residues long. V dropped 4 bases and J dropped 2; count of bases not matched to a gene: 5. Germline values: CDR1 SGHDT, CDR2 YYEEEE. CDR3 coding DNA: TGTGCCAGCAGCCTACCGACAGGGAACTATGGCTACACCTTC. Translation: CASSLPTGNYGYTF. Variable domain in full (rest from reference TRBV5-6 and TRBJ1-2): DAGVTQSPTHLIKTRGQQVTLRCSPKSGHDTVSWYQQALGQGPQFIFQYYEEEERQRGNFPDRFSGHQFPNYSSELNVNALLLGDSALYLCASSLPTGNYGYTFGSGTRLTVV.

The CDR3 protein is CASSWRGEQYF. For the CDR3, the DNA is TGTGCCAGCAGCTGGAGGGGCGAGCAGTACTTC. The chain is built from TRBV25-1 and TRBJ2-7; D is perhaps TRBD2 (6 bases). Germline loops: CDR1 MGHDK, CDR2 SYGVNS. Trimming removed 6 bases from V and 6 bases from J, with 9 bases in between. This CDR3 region has 11 residues.

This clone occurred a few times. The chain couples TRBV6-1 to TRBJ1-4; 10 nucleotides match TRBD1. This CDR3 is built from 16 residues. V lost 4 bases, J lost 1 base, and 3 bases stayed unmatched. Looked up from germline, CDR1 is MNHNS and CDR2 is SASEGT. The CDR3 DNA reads TGTGCCAGCAGTGGCGGGACAGGGGTAACTAATGAAAAACTGTTTTTT. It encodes CASSGGTGVTNEKLFF.